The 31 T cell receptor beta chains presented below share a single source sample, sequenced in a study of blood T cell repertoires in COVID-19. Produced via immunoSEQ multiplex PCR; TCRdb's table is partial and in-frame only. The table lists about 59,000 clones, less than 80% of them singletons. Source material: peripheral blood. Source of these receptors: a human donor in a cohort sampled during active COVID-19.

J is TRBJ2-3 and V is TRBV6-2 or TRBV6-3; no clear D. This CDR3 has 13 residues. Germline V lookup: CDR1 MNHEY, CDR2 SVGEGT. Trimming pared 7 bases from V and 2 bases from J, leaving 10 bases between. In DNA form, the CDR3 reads TGTGCCAGCATTGACTCCTACACAGATACGCAGTATTTT. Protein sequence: CASIDSYTDTQYF.

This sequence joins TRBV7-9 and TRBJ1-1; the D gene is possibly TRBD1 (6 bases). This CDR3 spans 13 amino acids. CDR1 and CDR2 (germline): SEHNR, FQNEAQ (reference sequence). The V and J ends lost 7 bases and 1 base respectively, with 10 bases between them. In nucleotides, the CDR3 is TGTGCCAGCATCGGACAGTCGAACACTGAAGCTTTCTTT. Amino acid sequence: CASIGQSNTEAFF.

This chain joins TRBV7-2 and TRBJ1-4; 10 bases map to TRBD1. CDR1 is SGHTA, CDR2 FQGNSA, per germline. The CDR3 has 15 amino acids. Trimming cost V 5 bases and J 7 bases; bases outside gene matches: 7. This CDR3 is CASSRNGDRGEKLFF. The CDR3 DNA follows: TGTGCCAGCAGCCGGAACGGGGACAGGGGTGAAAAACTGTTTTTT.

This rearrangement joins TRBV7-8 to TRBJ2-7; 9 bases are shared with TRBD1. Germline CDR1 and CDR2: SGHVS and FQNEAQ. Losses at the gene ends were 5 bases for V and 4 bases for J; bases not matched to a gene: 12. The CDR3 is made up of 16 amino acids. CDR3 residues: CASSPRPGQGVYEQYF. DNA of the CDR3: TGTGCCAGCAGCCCAAGACCGGGACAGGGCGTATACGAGCAGTACTTC. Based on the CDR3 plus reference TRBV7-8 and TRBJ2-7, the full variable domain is GAGVSQSPRYKVAKRGQDVALRCDPISGHVSLFWYQQALGQGPEFLTYFQNEAQLDKSGLPSDRFFAERPEGSVSTLKIQRTQQEDSAVYLCASSPRPGQGVYEQYFGPGTRLTVT.

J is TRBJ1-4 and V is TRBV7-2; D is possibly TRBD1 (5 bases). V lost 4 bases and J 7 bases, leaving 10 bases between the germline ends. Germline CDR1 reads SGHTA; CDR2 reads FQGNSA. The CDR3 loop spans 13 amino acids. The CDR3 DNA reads TGTGCCAGCAGCTACAGGCCTGGTGAAAAACTGTTTTTT. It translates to CASSYRPGEKLFF. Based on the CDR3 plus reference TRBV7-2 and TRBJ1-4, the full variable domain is GAGVSQSPSNKVTEKGKDVELRCDPISGHTALYWYRQSLGQGLEFLIYFQGNSAPDKSGLPSDRFSAERTGGSVSTLTIQRTQQEDSAVYLCASSYRPGEKLFFGSGTQLSVL.

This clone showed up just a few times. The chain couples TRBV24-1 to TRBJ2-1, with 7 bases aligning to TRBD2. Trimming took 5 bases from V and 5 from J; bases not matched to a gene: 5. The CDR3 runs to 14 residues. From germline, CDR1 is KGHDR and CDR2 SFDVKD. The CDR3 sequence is CATSAGGTNNEQFF. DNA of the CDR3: TGTGCCACCAGTGCGGGCGGGACTAACAATGAGCAGTTCTTC.

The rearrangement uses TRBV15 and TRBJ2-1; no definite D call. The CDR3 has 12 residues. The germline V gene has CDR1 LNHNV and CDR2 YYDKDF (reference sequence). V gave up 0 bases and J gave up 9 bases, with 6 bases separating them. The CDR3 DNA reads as TGTGCCACCAGCAGAGACATGAGTGAGCAGTTCTTC. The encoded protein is CATSRDMSEQFF.

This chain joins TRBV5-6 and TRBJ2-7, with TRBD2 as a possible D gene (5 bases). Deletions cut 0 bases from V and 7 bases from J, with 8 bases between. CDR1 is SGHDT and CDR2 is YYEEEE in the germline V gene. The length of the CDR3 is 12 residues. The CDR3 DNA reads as TGTGCCAGCAGCTTGGGGACTTGGGAGCAGTACTTC. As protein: CASSLGTWEQYF.

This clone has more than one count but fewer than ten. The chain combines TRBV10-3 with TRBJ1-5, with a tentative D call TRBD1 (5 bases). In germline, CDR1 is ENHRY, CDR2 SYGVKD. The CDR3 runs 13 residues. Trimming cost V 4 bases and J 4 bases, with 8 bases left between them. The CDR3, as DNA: TGTGCCATCAGTGGCGGGGCTAATCAGCCCCAGCATTTT. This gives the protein CAISGGANQPQHF.

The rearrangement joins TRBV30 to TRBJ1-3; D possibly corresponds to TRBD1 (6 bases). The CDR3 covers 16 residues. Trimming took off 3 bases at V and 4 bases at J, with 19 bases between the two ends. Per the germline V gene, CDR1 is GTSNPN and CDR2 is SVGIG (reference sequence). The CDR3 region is CAWSPFSGTRGNTIYF. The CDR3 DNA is TGTGCCTGGAGCCCCTTCTCCGGGACACGCGGAAACACCATATATTTT. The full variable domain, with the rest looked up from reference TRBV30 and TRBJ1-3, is SQTIHQWPATLVQPVGSPLSLECTVEGTSNPNLYWYRQAAGRGLQLLFYSVGIGQISSEVPQNLSASRPQDRQFILSSKKLLLSDSGFYLCAWSPFSGTRGNTIYFGEGSWLTVV.

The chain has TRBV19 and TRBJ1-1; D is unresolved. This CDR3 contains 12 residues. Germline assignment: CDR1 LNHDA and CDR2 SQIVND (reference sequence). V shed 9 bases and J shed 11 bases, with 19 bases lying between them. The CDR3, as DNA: TGTGCCAGCACCCGAGGAGCCCAGTACGCTTTCTTT. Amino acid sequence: CASTRGAQYAFF. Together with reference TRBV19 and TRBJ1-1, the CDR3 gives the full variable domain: DGGITQSPKYLFRKEGQNVTLSCEQNLNHDAMYWYRQDPGQGLRLIYYSQIVNDFQKGDIAEGYSVSREKKESFPLTVTSAQKNPTAFYLCASTRGAQYAFFGQGTRLTVV.

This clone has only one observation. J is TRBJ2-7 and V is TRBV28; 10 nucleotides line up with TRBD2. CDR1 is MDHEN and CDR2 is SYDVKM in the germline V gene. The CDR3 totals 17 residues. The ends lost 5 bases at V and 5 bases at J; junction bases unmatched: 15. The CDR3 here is CASSRPLRLAGVHEQYF. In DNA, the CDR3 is TGTGCCAGCAGTCGCCCCCTTCGGCTAGCGGGAGTCCACGAGCAGTACTTC.

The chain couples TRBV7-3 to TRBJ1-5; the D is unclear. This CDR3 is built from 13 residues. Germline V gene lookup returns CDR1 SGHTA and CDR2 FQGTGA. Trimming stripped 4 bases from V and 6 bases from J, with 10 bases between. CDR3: CASSSNPGQPQHF. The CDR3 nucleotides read TGTGCCAGCAGCTCAAACCCCGGTCAGCCCCAGCATTTT.

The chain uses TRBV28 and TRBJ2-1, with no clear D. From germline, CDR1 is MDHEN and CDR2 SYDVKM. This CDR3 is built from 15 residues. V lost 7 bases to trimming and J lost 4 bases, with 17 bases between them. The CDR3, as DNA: TGTGCCAGCACCCTCTCCTCATTCGGTTACAATGAGCAGTTCTTC. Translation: CASTLSSFGYNEQFF.

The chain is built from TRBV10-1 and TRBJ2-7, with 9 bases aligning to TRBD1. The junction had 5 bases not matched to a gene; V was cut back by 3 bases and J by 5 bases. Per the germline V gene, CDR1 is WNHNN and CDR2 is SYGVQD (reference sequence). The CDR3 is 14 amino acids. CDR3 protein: CASSDRDRAHEQYF. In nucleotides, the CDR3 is TGCGCCAGCAGTGACCGGGACAGGGCCCACGAGCAGTACTTC.

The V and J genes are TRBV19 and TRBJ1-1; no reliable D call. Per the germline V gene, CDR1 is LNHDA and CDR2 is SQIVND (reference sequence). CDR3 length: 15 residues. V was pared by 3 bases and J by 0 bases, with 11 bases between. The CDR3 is CASSMGLFMNTEAFF. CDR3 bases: TGTGCCAGTAGTATGGGCCTGTTTATGAACACTGAAGCTTTCTTT.

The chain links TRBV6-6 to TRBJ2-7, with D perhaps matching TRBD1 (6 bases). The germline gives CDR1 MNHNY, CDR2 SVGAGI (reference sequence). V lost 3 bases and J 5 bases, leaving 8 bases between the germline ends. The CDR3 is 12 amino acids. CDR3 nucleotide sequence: TGTGCCAGCAGTTATAGACAGGACGAGCAGTACTTC. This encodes CASSYRQDEQYF.

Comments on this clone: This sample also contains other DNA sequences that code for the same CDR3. CDR3: CASSRDRVNEQYF. The CDR3 DNA reads as TGTGCCAGCAGCCGCGACAGGGTTAACGAGCAGTACTTC. The chain links TRBV7-2 to TRBJ2-7; TRBD1 aligns across 7 bases. Germline CDR1 and CDR2: SGHTA and FQGNSA. CDR3 length: 13 residues. V lost 5 bases and J lost 5; bases outside the gene matches: 6. Looking up the rest from reference TRBV7-2 and TRBJ2-7 gives the full variable domain: GAGVSQSPSNKVTEKGKDVELRCDPISGHTALYWYRQSLGQGLEFLIYFQGNSAPDKSGLPSDRFSAERTGGSVSTLTIQRTQQEDSAVYLCASSRDRVNEQYFGPGTRLTVT.

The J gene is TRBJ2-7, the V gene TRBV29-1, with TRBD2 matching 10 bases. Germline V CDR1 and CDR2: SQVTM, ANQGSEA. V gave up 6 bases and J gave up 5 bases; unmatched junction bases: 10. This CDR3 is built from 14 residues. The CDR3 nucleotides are TGCAGCGTCTCCGGGCTAGCGGGAGACGACGAGCAGTACTTC. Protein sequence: CSVSGLAGDDEQYF.

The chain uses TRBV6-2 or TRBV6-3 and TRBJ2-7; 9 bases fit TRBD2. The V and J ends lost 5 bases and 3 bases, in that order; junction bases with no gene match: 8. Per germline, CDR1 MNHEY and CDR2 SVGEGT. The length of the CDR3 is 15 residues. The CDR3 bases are TGTGCCAGCAGTGTGAGGCTAGCGGGACGCTACGAGCAGTACTTC. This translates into CASSVRLAGRYEQYF.

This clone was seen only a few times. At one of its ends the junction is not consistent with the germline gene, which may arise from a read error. The CDR3 DNA sequence: TGTGCCAGCACCCAACGAGGGGGTAGGTCGTCTGGGGCCAACGTCCTGACTTTC. Amino acid sequence: CASTQRGGRSSGANVLTF. The chain links TRBV3-1 (or the pseudogene TRBV3-2) to TRBJ2-6; perhaps TRBD1 as D (6 bases). Germline lookup yields CDR1 LGHDT and CDR2 YNNKEL (reference sequence). This CDR3 is built from 18 residues.

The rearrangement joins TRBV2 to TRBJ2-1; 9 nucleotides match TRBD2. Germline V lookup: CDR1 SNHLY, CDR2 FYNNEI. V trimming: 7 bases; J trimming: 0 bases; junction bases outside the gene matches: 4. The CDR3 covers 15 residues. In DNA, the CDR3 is TGTGCCAGCATCGAAGCGGGAGGCTCCTACAATGAGCAGTTCTTC. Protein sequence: CASIEAGGSYNEQFF.

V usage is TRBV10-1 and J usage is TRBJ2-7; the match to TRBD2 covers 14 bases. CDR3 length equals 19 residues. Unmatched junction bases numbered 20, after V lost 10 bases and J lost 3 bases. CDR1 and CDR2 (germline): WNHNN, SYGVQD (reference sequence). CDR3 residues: CANPPRYPGLAGEYYEQYF. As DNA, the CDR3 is TGCGCCAACCCGCCGAGGTACCCGGGACTAGCGGGAGAGTACTACGAGCAGTACTTC.

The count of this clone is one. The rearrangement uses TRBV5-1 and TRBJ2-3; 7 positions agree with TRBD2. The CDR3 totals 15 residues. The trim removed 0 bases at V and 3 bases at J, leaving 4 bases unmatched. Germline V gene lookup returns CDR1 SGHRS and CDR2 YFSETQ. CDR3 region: CASSLGGGSTDTQYF. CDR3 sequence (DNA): TGCGCCAGCAGCTTGGGTGGCGGGAGTACAGATACGCAGTATTTT.

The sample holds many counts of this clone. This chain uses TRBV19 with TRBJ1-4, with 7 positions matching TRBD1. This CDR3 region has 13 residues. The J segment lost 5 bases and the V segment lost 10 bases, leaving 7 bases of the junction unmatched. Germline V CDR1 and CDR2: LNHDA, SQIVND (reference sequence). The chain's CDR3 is CATGTVANEKLFF. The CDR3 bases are TGTGCCACGGGGACAGTCGCAAATGAAAAACTGTTTTTT.

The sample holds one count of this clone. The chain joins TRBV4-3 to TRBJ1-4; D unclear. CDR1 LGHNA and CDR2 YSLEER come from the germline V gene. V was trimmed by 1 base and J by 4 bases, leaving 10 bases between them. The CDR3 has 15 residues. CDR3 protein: CASSQASRFNEKLFF. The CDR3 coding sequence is TGCGCCAGCAGCCAAGCTTCCCGGTTTAATGAAAAACTGTTTTTT.

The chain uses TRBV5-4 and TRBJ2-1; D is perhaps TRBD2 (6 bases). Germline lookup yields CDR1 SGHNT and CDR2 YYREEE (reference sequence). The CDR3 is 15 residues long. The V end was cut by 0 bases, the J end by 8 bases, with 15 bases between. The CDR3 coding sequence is TGTGCCAGCAGCTTGGCGGGGGTAAGGGCCCATGAGCAGTTCTTC. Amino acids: CASSLAGVRAHEQFF. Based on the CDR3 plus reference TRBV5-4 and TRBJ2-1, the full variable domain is ETGVTQSPTHLIKTRGQQVTLRCSSQSGHNTVSWYQQALGQGPQFIFQYYREEENGRGNFPPRFSGLQFPNYSSELNVNALELDDSALYLCASSLAGVRAHEQFFGPGTRLTVL.

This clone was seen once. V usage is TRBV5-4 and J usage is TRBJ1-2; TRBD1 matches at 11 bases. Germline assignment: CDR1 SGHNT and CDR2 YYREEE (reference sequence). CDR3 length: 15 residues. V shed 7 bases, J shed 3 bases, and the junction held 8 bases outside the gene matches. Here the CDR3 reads CASVDRGRVYYGYTF. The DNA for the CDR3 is TGTGCCAGCGTGGACAGGGGGCGGGTTTACTATGGCTACACCTTC.

CDR3 DNA sequence: TGTGCCAGCAGCTTCCCTACTGGACTAGCGGGGGAGCAGTTCTTC. Translation: CASSFPTGLAGEQFF. The chain combines TRBV5-4 with TRBJ2-1; 12 bases agree with TRBD2. The trim removed 2 bases at V and 10 bases at J, leaving 7 bases unmatched. Germline loops: CDR1 SGHNT, CDR2 YYREEE (reference sequence). CDR3 length equals 15 residues.

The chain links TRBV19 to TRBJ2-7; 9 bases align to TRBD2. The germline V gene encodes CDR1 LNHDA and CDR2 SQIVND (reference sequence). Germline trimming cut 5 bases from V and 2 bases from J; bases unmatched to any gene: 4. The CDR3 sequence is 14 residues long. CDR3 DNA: TGTGCCAGTAGTGTGCTAGCGGGACCCTACGAGCAGTACTTC. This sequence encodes CASSVLAGPYEQYF.

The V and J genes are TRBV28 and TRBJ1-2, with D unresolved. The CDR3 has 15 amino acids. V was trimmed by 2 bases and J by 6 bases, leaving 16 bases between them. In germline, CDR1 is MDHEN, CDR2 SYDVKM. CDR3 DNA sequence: TGTGCCAGCAGTTTAGCCTCCCCCAGAGGAAATGGCTACACCTTC. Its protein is CASSLASPRGNGYTF.